The 23 T cell receptor beta chains presented below share a single source sample, sequenced in a study of OX40 agonist ivuxolimab in advanced cancers. Using immunoSEQ multiplex PCR, the repertoire was profiled, and TCRdb retains in-frame clones only, with some absent. The sample includes 70,000 to 80,000 clones, roughly 80% of them seen just once. The sample here was CD4+ or CD8+ T cells sorted from blood, taken in a trial of the OX40 agonist ivuxolimab. The receptor source for this set is an adult with an advanced solid tumor such as melanoma, head and neck, liver or kidney cancer.

The chain has TRBV2 and TRBJ2-1; TRBD1 aligns across 9 bases. V trimming: 0 bases; J trimming: 15 bases; junction bases outside the gene matches: 6. The germline gives CDR1 SNHLY, CDR2 FYNNEI. CDR3 length equals 13 residues. CDR3 sequence reads: CASSEATGGRLFF. The CDR3, as DNA: TGTGCCAGCAGTGAAGCGACAGGGGGTCGGTTGTTCTTC.

This clone was recorded a few times. The genes are TRBV10-3 and TRBJ2-5; 9 positions agree with TRBD1. Germline CDR1 is ENHRY and CDR2 is SYGVKD. V lost 6 bases, J lost 5 bases, and 7 bases stayed unmatched. CDR3 length equals 14 residues. This chain's CDR3 is CAISLQGAEETQYF. CDR3 DNA sequence: TGTGCCATCAGCCTACAGGGGGCCGAGGAGACCCAGTACTTC.

The chain recombines TRBV4-3 with TRBJ2-7; no definite D call. The germline CDR1 and CDR2 sequences are LGHNA and YSLEER. V was cut by 0 bases and J by 0 bases, with 9 bases left in between. CDR3 length: 15 residues. The CDR3 nucleotides read TGCGCCAGCAGCCAAGATCCGGCCAGCTCCTACGAGCAGTACTTC. Amino acids: CASSQDPASSYEQYF.

The chain links TRBV6-6 to TRBJ2-5; no definite D call. Per germline, CDR1 MNHNY and CDR2 SVGAGI (reference sequence). Trimming pared 0 bases from V and 7 bases from J, leaving 9 bases between. The CDR3 spans 13 residues. Here the CDR3 reads CASSYSQSVTQYF. CDR3 in DNA: TGTGCCAGCAGTTACTCGCAGTCTGTGACCCAGTACTTC.

This chain joins TRBV29-1 and TRBJ2-2; maybe TRBD1 (5 bases). This CDR3 spans 15 amino acids. Germline V CDR1 and CDR2: SQVTM, ANQGSEA. V lost 7 bases and J lost 0, with 15 bases in between. CDR3 protein: CSAQGRSANTGELFF. For the CDR3, the DNA is TGCAGCGCCCAGGGTAGATCCGCGAACACCGGGGAGCTGTTTTTT.

This chain connects TRBV4-1 to TRBJ2-2; D is perhaps TRBD2 (5 bases). The germline CDR1 and CDR2 sequences are MGHRA and YSYEKL. Deletions cut 5 bases from V and 0 bases from J, with 16 bases between. This CDR3 has 17 residues. CDR3 in amino acids: CASSSLALLANTGELFF. The CDR3 coding sequence is TGCGCCAGCAGCTCCTTGGCATTACTAGCGAACACCGGGGAGCTGTTTTTT.

The chain has TRBV11-2 and TRBJ2-1; TRBD2 agrees at 11 bases. The germline V gene has CDR1 SGHAT and CDR2 FQNNGV. V lost 0 bases to trimming and J lost 7 bases; unmatched junction nucleotides: 17. This CDR3 comprises 20 residues. The CDR3 reads CASSLELAGGVTLRRNEQFF. CDR3 nucleotides: TGTGCCAGCAGCTTAGAGCTAGCGGGGGGCGTTACACTTCGAAGGAATGAGCAGTTCTTC.

The rearrangement links TRBV6-5 to TRBJ2-7; tentatively, D is TRBD2 (5 bases). Germline V gene sequence: CDR1 MNHEY, CDR2 SVGAGI. The CDR3 has 13 amino acids. Deletions cut 5 bases from V and 6 bases from J, with 14 bases between. CDR3 DNA sequence: TGTGCCAGCAGTAACCCGGGGTCCCCCGAGCAGTACTTC. Translating gives CASSNPGSPEQYF.

The chain employs TRBV11-2 and TRBJ1-1; D unclear. The CDR3 loop spans 12 amino acids. The ends were cut back, 2 bases at V and 1 base at J, with 2 bases in the middle. Germline V gene lookup returns CDR1 SGHAT and CDR2 FQNNGV. This chain's CDR3 is CASSLKNTEAFF. As DNA, the CDR3 is TGTGCCAGCAGCTTAAAGAACACTGAAGCTTTCTTT.

V is TRBV14 and J is TRBJ2-1; 9 bases are shared with TRBD2. Germline V gives CDR1 SGHDN, CDR2 FVKESK. This CDR3 comprises 15 residues. The V segment lost 8 bases and the J segment 4 bases; nucleotides outside the gene matches: 9. This chain's CDR3 is CASGLIAGAYNEQFF. In nucleotides, the CDR3 is TGTGCCAGCGGTCTTATAGCGGGAGCGTACAATGAGCAGTTCTTC.

The chain joins TRBV19 to TRBJ2-1; D perhaps matches TRBD2 (6 bases). V shed 3 bases and J shed 3 bases, with 12 bases lying between them. The CDR3 extends over 15 amino acids. Per the germline V gene, CDR1 is LNHDA and CDR2 is SQIVND (reference sequence). In DNA, the CDR3 is TGTGCCAGTAGTATGGGGGGAGTGCTCTACAATGAGCAGTTCTTC. Protein: CASSMGGVLYNEQFF.

The chain uses TRBV19 and TRBJ2-7, with 9 bases that match TRBD1. Germline V lookup: CDR1 LNHDA, CDR2 SQIVND (reference sequence). This CDR3 contains 15 residues. Losses at the gene ends were 4 bases for V and 4 bases for J; bases not matched to a gene: 8. The CDR3 loop reads CASSTTGTGIYEQYF. Written as DNA, the CDR3 is TGTGCCAGTAGTACCACCGGGACAGGGATTTACGAGCAGTACTTC. Supplemented by reference TRBV19 and TRBJ2-7, the full variable domain reads DGGITQSPKYLFRKEGQNVTLSCEQNLNHDAMYWYRQDPGQGLRLIYYSQIVNDFQKGDIAEGYSVSREKKESFPLTVTSAQKNPTAFYLCASSTTGTGIYEQYFGPGTRLTVT.

The genes are TRBV18 and TRBJ2-7, with 13 bases matching TRBD2. Germline V gene sequence: CDR1 KGHSH, CDR2 LQKENI. The CDR3 contains 16 residues. V was clipped by 4 bases and J by 6 bases; unmatched bases: 9. CDR3 loop: CASSLGTSGEEGEQYF. The CDR3 nucleotides read TGTGCCAGCTCACTGGGGACTAGCGGGGAAGAAGGCGAGCAGTACTTC.

In DNA, the CDR3 is TGCGCCAGCAGCCAAGCGCAGGGGTCTTTAGAGACCCAGTACTTC. Amino acids: CASSQAQGSLETQYF. The chain couples TRBV4-3 to TRBJ2-5; D possibly corresponds to TRBD1 (6 bases). The germline gives CDR1 LGHNA, CDR2 YSLEER. This CDR3 comprises 15 residues. V shed 1 base and J shed 4 bases, with 13 bases lying between them.

This clone came up a few times. This sequence joins TRBV18 and TRBJ1-5; no firm D call. CDR1 KGHSH and CDR2 LQKENI come from the germline V gene. The CDR3 sequence is 14 residues long. Trimming left V 3 bases short and J 0 bases short, with 6 bases between. This chain's CDR3 is CASSPSYSNQPQHF. The CDR3, as DNA: TGTGCCAGCTCACCCTCTTATAGCAATCAGCCCCAGCATTTT.

The chain uses TRBV19 and TRBJ1-1; D not resolved. Deletions cut 1 base from V and 0 bases from J, with 12 bases between. The CDR3 runs 16 residues. Germline CDR1 reads LNHDA; CDR2 reads SQIVND (reference sequence). The CDR3 protein is CASSIGARFMNTEAFF. CDR3 in DNA: TGTGCCAGTAGTATAGGGGCACGCTTCATGAACACTGAAGCTTTCTTT.

The rearrangement joins TRBV7-9 to TRBJ1-6; TRBD1 aligns across 7 bases. CDR3 length: 16 amino acids. V lost 5 bases and J lost 7; bases outside the gene matches: 11. Germline CDR1 reads SEHNR; CDR2 reads FQNEAQ (reference sequence). DNA of the CDR3: TGTGCCAGCAGCGCAAGTACCGGGACAGAGAATTCACCCCTCCACTTT. Translated, it gives CASSASTGTENSPLHF.

The chain links TRBV19 to TRBJ2-4; D call uncertain. Germline assignment: CDR1 LNHDA and CDR2 SQIVND (reference sequence). The CDR3 has 15 residues. Trimming left V 3 bases short and J 7 bases short, with 16 bases between. DNA for the CDR3: TGTGCCAGTAGTATTCAGTCCGCGTTGCCCAACATTCAGTACTTC. This encodes CASSIQSALPNIQYF.

V usage is TRBV2 and J usage is TRBJ2-1; D call uncertain. CDR3 size: 12 residues. V lost 3 bases, J lost 4 bases, and 4 bases lay in between. Germline V lookup: CDR1 SNHLY, CDR2 FYNNEI. Here the CDR3 DNA reads TGTGCCAGCAGTGAGGGTTACAATGAGCAGTTCTTC. Translation gives CASSEGYNEQFF.

The V and J genes are TRBV2 and TRBJ2-1; D call uncertain. This CDR3 region has 13 residues. Trimming took off 6 bases at V and 5 bases at J, with 11 bases between the two ends. Germline values: CDR1 SNHLY, CDR2 FYNNEI. The CDR3 DNA reads TGTGCCAGCAGCCCTAGTAAAAACAATGAGCAGTTCTTC. Amino acids: CASSPSKNNEQFF.

This sequence joins TRBV5-6 and TRBJ1-5; perhaps TRBD1 as D (5 bases). This CDR3 comprises 15 residues. V lost 3 bases and J 0 bases, leaving 10 bases between the germline ends. Germline CDR1 reads SGHDT; CDR2 reads YYEEEE. The CDR3 reads CASSSQDYSNQPQHF. The DNA of the CDR3 is TGTGCCAGCAGCTCACAGGACTATAGCAATCAGCCCCAGCATTTT. Drawing the rest from reference TRBV5-6 and TRBJ1-5, the complete variable domain is DAGVTQSPTHLIKTRGQQVTLRCSPKSGHDTVSWYQQALGQGPQFIFQYYEEEERQRGNFPDRFSGHQFPNYSSELNVNALLLGDSALYLCASSSQDYSNQPQHFGDGTRLSIL.

This chain links TRBV6-9 with TRBJ1-1; 7 nucleotides align to TRBD1. The length of the CDR3 is 15 residues. Germline V lookup: CDR1 MNHGY, CDR2 SVAAGI. V lost 3 bases to trimming and J lost 5 bases; unmatched junction nucleotides: 9. Here the CDR3 DNA reads TGTGCCAGCAGTTACTCCCGAGGGGGCAGGACTGAAGCTTTCTTT. Translation gives CASSYSRGGRTEAFF.

This clone was seen just once. The genes are TRBV5-1 and TRBJ1-1, with D perhaps TRBD1 (5 bases). Germline V lookup: CDR1 SGHRS, CDR2 YFSETQ. This CDR3 contains 15 residues. V was pared by 0 bases and J by 6 bases, with 15 bases between. CDR3 amino acids: CASSLAAGLGAEAFF. CDR3 nucleotide sequence: TGCGCCAGCAGCTTGGCCGCGGGCCTGGGGGCTGAAGCTTTCTTT. The full variable domain, its missing parts supplied by reference TRBV5-1 and TRBJ1-1, is KAGVTQTPRYLIKTRGQQVTLSCSPISGHRSVSWYQQTPGQGLQFLFEYFSETQRNKGNFPGRFSGRQFSNSRSEMNVSTLELGDSALYLCASSLAAGLGAEAFFGQGTRLTVV.